The 26 T cell receptor beta chains reported below all come from one sample, sequenced in a study of blood T cell repertoires in COVID-19. Repertoires were generated with immunoSEQ multiplex PCR, while TCRdb's copy carries only in-frame clones and drops some. The sample holds fewer than 200,000 clones, more than 70% seen once. The sample comprised peripheral blood. These receptors were obtained from a woman in her sixties or seventies who had recovered from COVID-19.

This sequence joins TRBV3-1 (or the pseudogene TRBV3-2) and TRBJ1-5, with TRBD1 matching over 9 bases. The CDR3 is made up of 14 amino acids. CDR1 is LGHDT, CDR2 YNNKEL, per germline (reference sequence). Losses at the gene ends were 1 base for V and 5 bases for J; bases not matched to a gene: 0. CDR3 sequence (DNA): TGTGCCAGCAGCCAAGGACAGGGGGATCAGCCCCAGCATTTT. It specifies CASSQGQGDQPQHF.

The rearrangement links TRBV6-6 to TRBJ2-1, with D possibly matching TRBD1 (5 bases). The CDR3 consists of 15 residues. V was cut by 2 bases and J by 2 bases, with 10 bases left in between. The germline V gene encodes CDR1 MNHNY and CDR2 SVGAGI (reference sequence). The CDR3 DNA reads as TGTGCCAGCAGTTACCAGGCAGGGACCTACAATGAGCAGTTCTTC. Translating it yields CASSYQAGTYNEQFF.

This clone was found once. The V and J genes are TRBV7-2 and TRBJ2-5, with D possibly TRBD2 on 5 matching bases. The germline gives CDR1 SGHTA, CDR2 FQGNSA. The CDR3 spans 12 residues. The V and J ends lost 5 bases and 9 bases respectively, with 13 bases between them. Here the CDR3 reads CASSPVAGPQYF. The CDR3 DNA follows: TGTGCCAGCAGCCCCGTCGCGGGCCCCCAGTACTTC.

A remark on this clone: The same CDR3 can be traced to other DNA sequences in this sample. This chain joins TRBV27 and TRBJ1-2; D gene ambiguous. This CDR3 is 13 amino acids long. Germline V lookup: CDR1 MNHEY, CDR2 SMNVEV (reference sequence). With 2 bases removed from V and 2 bases from J, the gap between germline ends came to 6 bases. The CDR3 region has the DNA TGTGCCAGCAGTTTAGGCCGAAACTATGGCTACACCTTC. Its translation is CASSLGRNYGYTF.

V gene TRBV2 combines with J gene TRBJ1-1, with D tentatively TRBD1 (5 bases). V gave up 4 bases and J gave up 2 bases, with 11 bases separating them. The CDR3 covers 14 residues. From germline, CDR1 is SNHLY and CDR2 FYNNEI. CDR3 sequence reads: CASSVVTVNTEAFF. Written as DNA, the CDR3 is TGTGCCAGCAGTGTGGTGACAGTCAACACTGAAGCTTTCTTT.

The chain uses TRBV7-3 and TRBJ2-1; 10 nucleotides line up with TRBD1. V lost 1 base to trimming and J lost 0 bases; unmatched junction nucleotides: 6. The CDR3 is made up of 18 amino acids. Germline assignment: CDR1 SGHTA and CDR2 FQGTGA. The CDR3 region has the DNA TGTGCCAGCAGCTTAAGGGACAGGGGTGGGAGCTCCTACAATGAGCAGTTCTTC. Translating gives CASSLRDRGGSSYNEQFF.

The chain is built from TRBV29-1 and TRBJ2-3; 14 bases are shared with TRBD2. Germline values: CDR1 SQVTM, CDR2 ANQGSEA. This CDR3 is 14 amino acids long. J gave up 8 bases and V 6 bases, and 7 bases lay outside the gene matches. The CDR3 spells CSVATSGGAGTQYF. CDR3 sequence (DNA): TGCAGCGTCGCGACTAGCGGGGGGGCTGGTACGCAGTATTTT.

CDR3: CASSLGLAGVDTQYF. The CDR3 DNA is TGTGCCAGCTCACTGGGACTAGCGGGAGTTGATACGCAGTATTTT. The chain links TRBV18 to TRBJ2-3; 14 bases align to TRBD2. The CDR3 consists of 15 residues. The junction had 3 bases not matched to a gene; V was cut back by 4 bases and J by 6 bases. Germline assignment: CDR1 KGHSH and CDR2 LQKENI.

The chain employs TRBV7-9 and TRBJ2-1; 8 bases agree with TRBD1. J was trimmed by 3 bases and V by 1 base; bases with no gene match: 8. Germline lookup yields CDR1 SEHNR and CDR2 FQNEAQ (reference sequence). The CDR3 is 17 amino acids. DNA for the CDR3: TGTGCCAGCAGCTTAGGCCCAGACAGGGGATTCTACAATGAGCAGTTCTTC. Its protein is CASSLGPDRGFYNEQFF.

The chain links TRBV14 to TRBJ2-3; D not resolved. The CDR3 is made up of 12 amino acids. Germline values: CDR1 SGHDN, CDR2 FVKESK. Deletions cut 0 bases from V and 8 bases from J, with 6 bases between. The CDR3 DNA is TGTGCCAGCAGCCAAGACCTCGGTACGCAGTATTTT. The encoded protein is CASSQDLGTQYF. The complete variable domain, with remaining parts taken from reference TRBV14 and TRBJ2-3, reads EAGVTQFPSHSVIEKGQTVTLRCDPISGHDNLYWYRRVMGKEIKFLLHFVKESKQDESGMPNNRFLAERTGGTYSTLKVQPAELEDSGVYFCASSQDLGTQYFGPGTRLTVL.

The gene calls are TRBV5-1 and TRBJ2-1, with a possible D match to TRBD1 (6 bases). The V gene's germline CDR1 is SGHRS and CDR2 YFSETQ. The germline V and J ends were trimmed by 4 bases and 15 bases, with 17 bases remaining between them. The CDR3 runs to 12 residues. CDR3 region: CASSEPTGLAFF. The CDR3 DNA sequence: TGCGCCAGCAGCGAACCGACAGGCCTGGCGTTCTTC. The full variable domain, completed using reference TRBV5-1 and TRBJ2-1, is KAGVTQTPRYLIKTRGQQVTLSCSPISGHRSVSWYQQTPGQGLQFLFEYFSETQRNKGNFPGRFSGRQFSNSRSEMNVSTLELGDSALYLCASSEPTGLAFFGPGTRLTVL.

This clone has a single count. V usage is TRBV19 and J usage is TRBJ1-2, with unresolved D. V was shortened by 7 bases and J by 8 bases, with 14 bases between the two germline ends. This CDR3 comprises 12 residues. Germline CDR1 is LNHDA and CDR2 is SQIVND (reference sequence). The CDR3 nucleotides are TGTGCCAGTAAGCTCCGCGGAGGAGGCTACACCTTC. Translating it yields CASKLRGGGYTF.

This clone was seen a handful of times. The genes are TRBV5-5 and TRBJ2-7, with D perhaps TRBD1 (6 bases). Trimming left V 0 bases short and J 4 bases short, with 8 bases between. The CDR3 totals 13 residues. CDR1 is SGHKS, CDR2 YYEKEE, per germline (reference sequence). CDR3 DNA sequence: TGTGCCAGCAGCTTGGCGCAGGGGTACGAGCAGTACTTC. As protein: CASSLAQGYEQYF.

This clone was detected a few times. The same CDR3 can be traced to other DNA sequences in this sample. V usage is TRBV18 and J usage is TRBJ1-4; TRBD1 matches at 9 bases. This CDR3 has 14 residues. Germline CDR1 is KGHSH and CDR2 is LQKENI. Losses at the gene ends were 3 bases for V and 6 bases for J; bases not matched to a gene: 2. CDR3 region: CASSPTGGDEKLFF. The DNA of the CDR3 is TGTGCCAGCTCACCGACAGGGGGGGATGAAAAACTGTTTTTT.

The CDR3 is CASSLRPGTDTQYF. CDR3 DNA sequence: TGTGCCAGCAGCTTGCGGCCGGGGACAGATACGCAGTATTTT. This chain links TRBV7-3 with TRBJ2-3; D is perhaps TRBD2 (5 bases). Trimming shortened V by 3 bases and J by 3 bases, and 10 bases separated the two germline ends. The CDR3 loop spans 14 amino acids. Germline V gives CDR1 SGHTA, CDR2 FQGTGA.

V gene TRBV11-2 combines with J gene TRBJ2-7; 12 bases are shared with TRBD2. Looked up from germline, CDR1 is SGHAT and CDR2 is FQNNGV. The CDR3 loop spans 19 amino acids. V gave up 5 bases and J gave up 6 bases; unmatched junction bases: 20. The CDR3 sequence: CASSPLPGLAGPLEGEQYF. The DNA of the CDR3 is TGTGCCAGCAGCCCTCTCCCGGGACTAGCGGGTCCCCTTGAGGGCGAGCAGTACTTC. The full variable domain, its missing parts supplied by reference TRBV11-2 and TRBJ2-7, is EAGVAQSPRYKIIEKRQSVAFWCNPISGHATLYWYQQILGQGPKLLIQFQNNGVVDDSQLPKDRFSAERLKGVDSTLKIQPAKLEDSAVYLCASSPLPGLAGPLEGEQYFGPGTRLTVT.

The genes are TRBV28 and TRBJ2-7; maybe TRBD2 (6 bases). The CDR3 has 13 amino acids. Germline CDR1 reads MDHEN; CDR2 reads SYDVKM. The ends were cut back, 10 bases at V and 12 bases at J, with 25 bases in the middle. CDR3 in amino acids: CATLKPGVVLWYF. In DNA, the CDR3 is TGTGCCACATTAAAGCCGGGGGTTGTATTATGGTACTTC.

The rearrangement joins TRBV5-1 to TRBJ2-5, with D possibly matching TRBD1 (7 bases). Germline V gene lookup returns CDR1 SGHRS and CDR2 YFSETQ. This CDR3 has 15 amino acids. Trimming removed 4 bases from V and 7 bases from J, with 20 bases in between. For the CDR3, the DNA is TGCGCCAGCAGCACGCGGGACAGTGGGCATGGGACCCAGTACTTC. Protein product: CASSTRDSGHGTQYF.

A few counts support this clone. The chain carries TRBV12-3 or TRBV12-4 and TRBJ1-2; 7 bases match TRBD1. This CDR3 is 13 amino acids long. Unmatched junction bases numbered 8, after V lost 6 bases and J lost 7 bases. The CDR3 DNA reads as TGTGCCAGCAGACCAACAGGGGTGGGTGGCTACACCTTC. As protein: CASRPTGVGGYTF.

The V call is TRBV6-5, the J call TRBJ2-7; possible D gene TRBD1, 6 bases. Between the trimmed V and J ends, which lost 2 bases and 11 bases, there was a span of 16 bases. The CDR3 sequence is 13 residues long. Per the germline V gene, CDR1 is MNHEY and CDR2 is SVGAGI. DNA for the CDR3: TGTGCCAGCAGTTACCCGGGACGACCAGGGGAGTACTTC. This encodes CASSYPGRPGEYF.

The V and J genes are TRBV4-2 and TRBJ2-1; D may be TRBD1 (6 bases). The CDR3 totals 13 residues. Looked up from germline, CDR1 is LGHNA and CDR2 is YNFKEQ. Trimming removed 2 bases at V and 8 bases at J, with 10 bases between. CDR3 amino acids: CASSQPQGHEQFF. As DNA, the CDR3 is TGTGCCAGCAGCCAACCCCAGGGGCATGAGCAGTTCTTC.

This chain links TRBV10-2 with TRBJ1-1; TRBD1 matches at 7 bases. CDR1 is WSHSY, CDR2 SAAADI, per germline. Trimming at V came to 8 bases and at J to 4 bases, leaving 10 bases not matched to a gene. The CDR3 extends over 14 amino acids. CDR3 DNA: TGCGCCAGCTACCTAGGGGGCTGGGGCACTGAAGCTTTCTTT. This codes for CASYLGGWGTEAFF.

The chain is built from TRBV5-1 and TRBJ1-1; TRBD1 is a possible D gene (6 bases). There are 13 residues in the CDR3. The ends were cut back, 7 bases at V and 4 bases at J, with 14 bases in the middle. Germline CDR1 reads SGHRS; CDR2 reads YFSETQ. The CDR3 reads CASSGASSTEAFF. CDR3 DNA sequence: TGCGCCAGCTCAGGGGCGTCATCCACTGAAGCTTTCTTT. The variable domain in full, with the rest retrieved from reference TRBV5-1 and TRBJ1-1, is KAGVTQTPRYLIKTRGQQVTLSCSPISGHRSVSWYQQTPGQGLQFLFEYFSETQRNKGNFPGRFSGRQFSNSRSEMNVSTLELGDSALYLCASSGASSTEAFFGQGTRLTVV.

The rearrangement links TRBV12-3 or TRBV12-4 to TRBJ2-1; a weak D match, TRBD2 (6 bases). Trimming cost V 3 bases and J 9 bases, with 12 bases left between them. CDR3 length equals 13 residues. The CDR3: CASSFILAGEQFF. The CDR3 DNA is TGTGCCAGCAGTTTCATACTAGCTGGTGAGCAGTTCTTC.

This clone appeared a single time. The chain combines TRBV12-3 or TRBV12-4 with TRBJ2-4; 8 nucleotides align to TRBD1. V trimming: 6 bases; J trimming: 16 bases; junction bases outside the gene matches: 11. This CDR3 contains 12 residues. The CDR3 sequence: CASSATGGRPYF. DNA for the CDR3: TGTGCCAGCAGCGCAACAGGGGGTCGACCTTACTTC.

The rearrangement uses TRBV4-3 and TRBJ2-7; 12 nucleotides line up with TRBD2. V was pared by 4 bases and J by 6 bases, with 13 bases of the junction left unmatched. CDR3 size: 17 residues. CDR1 and CDR2 (germline): LGHNA, YSLEER. The CDR3 reads CASSPYRLAGGPGEQYF. Written as DNA, the CDR3 is TGCGCCAGCAGCCCCTACAGGCTAGCGGGAGGGCCGGGCGAGCAGTACTTC.